This T cell receptor (beta chain) was recovered during a study of T cell responses to AZD1222 COVID-19 vaccine. Turning to the study itself: It was second doses at about 4 or about 12 weeks that were pooled.

The study, taken as a whole, reports: Regions 160-218 and 743-854 dominated among vaccine-associated CD4 TCRs spanning spike. An increase in Spike-specific TCR breadth and depth was observed after two AZD1222 doses.

The protocol was immunoSEQ multiplex PCR, while the TCRdb copy is restricted to in-frame clones and leaves out a portion. Here the sample spans over 85,000 clones, about 85% being singletons. From germline, CDR1 is LGHNA and CDR2 YNFKEQ. The CDR3 totals 17 residues. The V and J ends lost 4 bases and 1 base respectively, with 14 bases between them. This clone is categorized as medium-sized. Its cognate antigen is unknown. The sample here was peripheral blood, taken on day 0 of AZD1222 vaccination. The J gene is TRBJ1-6, the V gene TRBV4-2, with D uncertain. This clonotype was obtained from an adult in good health. CDR3 sequence reads: CASSRDFFISYNSPLHF. In DNA form, the CDR3 reads TGTGCCAGCAGCCGAGATTTCTTTATTTCCTATAATTCACCCCTCCACTTT.